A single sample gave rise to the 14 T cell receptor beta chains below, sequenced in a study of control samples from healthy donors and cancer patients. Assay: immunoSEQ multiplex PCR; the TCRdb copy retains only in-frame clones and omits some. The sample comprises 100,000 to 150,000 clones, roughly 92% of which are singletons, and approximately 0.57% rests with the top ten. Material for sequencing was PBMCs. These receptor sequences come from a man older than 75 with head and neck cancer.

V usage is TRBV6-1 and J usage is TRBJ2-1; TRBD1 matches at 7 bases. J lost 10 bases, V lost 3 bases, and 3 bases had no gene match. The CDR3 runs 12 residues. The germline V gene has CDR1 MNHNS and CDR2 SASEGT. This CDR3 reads CASSDRGGEQFF. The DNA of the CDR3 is TGTGCCAGCAGTGATCGAGGGGGCGAGCAGTTCTTC.

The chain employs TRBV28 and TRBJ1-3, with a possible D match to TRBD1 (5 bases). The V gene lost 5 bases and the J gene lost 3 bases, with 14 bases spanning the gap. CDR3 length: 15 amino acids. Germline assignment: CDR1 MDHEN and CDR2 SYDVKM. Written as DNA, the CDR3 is TGTGCCAGCAGTCCTCAGGGAAGGCTTGGAAACACCATATATTTT. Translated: CASSPQGRLGNTIYF.

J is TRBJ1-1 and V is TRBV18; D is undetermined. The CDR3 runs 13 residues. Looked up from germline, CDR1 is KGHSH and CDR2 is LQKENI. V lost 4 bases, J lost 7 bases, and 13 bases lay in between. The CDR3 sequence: CASSQISEGEAFF. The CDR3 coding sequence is TGTGCCAGCTCACAAATAAGTGAGGGTGAAGCTTTCTTT.

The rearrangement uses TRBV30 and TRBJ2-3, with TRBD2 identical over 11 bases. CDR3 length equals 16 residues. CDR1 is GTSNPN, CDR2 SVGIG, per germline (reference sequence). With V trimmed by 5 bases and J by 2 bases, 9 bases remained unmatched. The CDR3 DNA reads TGTGCCTGGGATACCGGGACTAGCGGCCACACAGATACGCAGTATTTT. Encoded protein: CAWDTGTSGHTDTQYF.

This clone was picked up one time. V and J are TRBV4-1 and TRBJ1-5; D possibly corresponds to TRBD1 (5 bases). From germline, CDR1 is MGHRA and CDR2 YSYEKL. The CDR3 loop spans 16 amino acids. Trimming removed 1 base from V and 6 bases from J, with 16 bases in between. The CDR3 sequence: CASSQGEGAIGQPQHF. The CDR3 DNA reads TGCGCCAGCAGCCAAGGGGAAGGGGCGATAGGTCAGCCCCAGCATTTT.

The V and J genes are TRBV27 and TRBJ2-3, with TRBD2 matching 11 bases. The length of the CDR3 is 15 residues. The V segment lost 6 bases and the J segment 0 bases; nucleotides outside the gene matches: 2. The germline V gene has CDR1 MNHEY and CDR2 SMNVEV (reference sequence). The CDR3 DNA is TGTGCCAGCAGGCCTAGCGGGGGGAGCACAGATACGCAGTATTTT. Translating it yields CASRPSGGSTDTQYF.

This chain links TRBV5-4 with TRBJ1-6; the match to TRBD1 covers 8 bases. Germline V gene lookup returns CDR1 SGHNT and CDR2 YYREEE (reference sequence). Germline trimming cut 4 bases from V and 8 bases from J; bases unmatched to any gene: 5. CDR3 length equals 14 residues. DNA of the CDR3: TGTGCCAGCAGCAGGGACAGGTCGGATTCACCCCTCCACTTT. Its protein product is CASSRDRSDSPLHF.

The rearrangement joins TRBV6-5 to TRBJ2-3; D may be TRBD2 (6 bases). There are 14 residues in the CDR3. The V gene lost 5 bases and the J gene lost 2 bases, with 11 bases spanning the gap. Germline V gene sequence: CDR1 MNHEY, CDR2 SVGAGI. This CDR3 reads CASSPGTFTDTQYF. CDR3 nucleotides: TGTGCCAGCAGTCCAGGGACTTTCACAGATACGCAGTATTTT.

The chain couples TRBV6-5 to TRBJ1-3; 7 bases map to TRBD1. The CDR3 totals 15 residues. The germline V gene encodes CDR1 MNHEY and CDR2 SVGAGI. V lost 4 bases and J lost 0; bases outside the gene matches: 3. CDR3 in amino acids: CASSSTGSSGNTIYF. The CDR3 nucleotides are TGTGCCAGCAGTTCGACAGGGAGCTCTGGAAACACCATATATTTT.

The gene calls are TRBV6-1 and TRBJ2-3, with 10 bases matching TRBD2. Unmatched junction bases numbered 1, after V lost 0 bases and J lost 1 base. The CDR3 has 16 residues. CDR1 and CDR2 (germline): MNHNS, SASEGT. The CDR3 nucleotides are TGTGCCAGCAGTGAAGCGCTAGCGGGAGGCACAGATACGCAGTATTTT. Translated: CASSEALAGGTDTQYF.

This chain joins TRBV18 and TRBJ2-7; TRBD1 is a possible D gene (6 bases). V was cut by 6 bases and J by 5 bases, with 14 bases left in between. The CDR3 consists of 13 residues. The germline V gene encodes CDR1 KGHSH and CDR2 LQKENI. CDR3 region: CASSPERGNEQYF. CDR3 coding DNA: TGTGCCAGCTCCCCTGAGAGGGGGAACGAGCAGTACTTC.

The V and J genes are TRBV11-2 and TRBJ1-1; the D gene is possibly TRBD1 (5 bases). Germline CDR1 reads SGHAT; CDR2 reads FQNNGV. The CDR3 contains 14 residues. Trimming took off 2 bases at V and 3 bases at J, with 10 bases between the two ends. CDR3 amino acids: CASSLWAGYTEAFF. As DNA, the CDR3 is TGTGCCAGCAGCTTATGGGCAGGGTACACTGAAGCTTTCTTT.

The CDR3 nucleotides read TGCGCCAGCAGCCCGGAAGGGGTCGGTGACACTGAAGCTTTCTTT. Protein: CASSPEGVGDTEAFF. This rearrangement joins TRBV5-1 to TRBJ1-1, with a tentative D call TRBD1 (5 bases). Germline V gene data show CDR1 as SGHRS and CDR2 as YFSETQ. V was cut by 4 bases and J by 3 bases, with 16 bases left in between. This CDR3 contains 15 residues.

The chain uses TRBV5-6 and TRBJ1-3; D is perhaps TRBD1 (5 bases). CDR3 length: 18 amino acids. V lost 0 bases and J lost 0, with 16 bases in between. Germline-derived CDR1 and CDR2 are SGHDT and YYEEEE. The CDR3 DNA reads TGTGCCAGCAGCTTGGCCGTAGGGGACCGGAGCTCTGGAAACACCATATATTTT. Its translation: CASSLAVGDRSSGNTIYF.